Each of the 14 T cell receptor beta chains below was sequenced from the same sample in a study of T cell changes during pregnancy in multiple sclerosis. Sequenced by immunoSEQ multiplex PCR; TCRdb stores in-frame clones only, minus some. Among 60,000 to 95,000 clones listed, about nine tenths were seen once. Specimen: CD4+ T cells from peripheral blood mononuclear cells, collected before pregnancy. The source of these receptors is a female donor with multiple sclerosis, enrolled in a pregnancy study.

This chain joins TRBV6-5 and TRBJ1-1; no clear D. The CDR3 runs to 15 residues. Germline CDR1 and CDR2: MNHEY and SVGAGI. V lost 0 bases and J lost 5, with 13 bases in between. CDR3 sequence (DNA): TGTGCCAGCAGTTACTCGATAGGCGGAGGGACTGAAGCTTTCTTT. This codes for CASSYSIGGGTEAFF.

This chain connects TRBV28 to TRBJ1-3; 8 bases agree with TRBD1. Trimming removed 2 bases from V and 4 bases from J; junction bases left unmatched: 10. Looked up from germline, CDR1 is MDHEN and CDR2 is SYDVKM. This CDR3 region has 17 residues. CDR3 sequence: CASSLPTGGIAGNTIYF. In nucleotides, the CDR3 is TGTGCCAGCAGTTTACCTACAGGGGGAATAGCAGGAAACACCATATATTTT.

The rearrangement uses TRBV28 and TRBJ1-2; no definite D call. Germline V gives CDR1 MDHEN, CDR2 SYDVKM. V lost 6 bases and J lost 6, with 17 bases in between. The CDR3 sequence is 14 residues long. The CDR3 sequence: CASRAGGWSHGYTF. CDR3 sequence (DNA): TGTGCCAGCAGGGCCGGAGGGTGGAGCCATGGCTACACCTTC.

V usage is TRBV27 and J usage is TRBJ1-1; weak D call: TRBD1 (5 bases). Germline V lookup: CDR1 MNHEY, CDR2 SMNVEV (reference sequence). The CDR3 is 14 amino acids. V lost 7 bases, J lost 9 bases, and 21 bases lay in between. The DNA for the CDR3 is TGTGCCAGCACTCCGGGGGGACCGGCAAAGCAAGCTTTCTTT. Protein: CASTPGGPAKQAFF.

This rearrangement joins TRBV5-1 to TRBJ2-1, with TRBD2 identical over 10 bases. With V trimmed by 2 bases and J by 4 bases, 3 bases remained unmatched. The CDR3 runs 15 residues. Germline values: CDR1 SGHRS, CDR2 YFSETQ. CDR3 DNA: TGCGCCAGCAGCTTCGGGACTAGCGAGTACAATGAGCAGTTCTTC. The encoded protein is CASSFGTSEYNEQFF. Combining the CDR3 with reference TRBV5-1 and TRBJ2-1 gives the whole variable domain KAGVTQTPRYLIKTRGQQVTLSCSPISGHRSVSWYQQTPGQGLQFLFEYFSETQRNKGNFPGRFSGRQFSNSRSEMNVSTLELGDSALYLCASSFGTSEYNEQFFGPGTRLTVL.

The V gene is TRBV9, the J gene TRBJ2-3, with 14 bases aligning to TRBD2. The CDR3 runs 17 residues. The germline V gene has CDR1 SGDLS and CDR2 YYNGEE. Trimming removed 4 bases from V and 8 bases from J; junction bases left unmatched: 12. The CDR3 bases are TGTGCCAGCAGCATTGGACTAGCGGGGGGTGAGCGGGGTACGCAGTATTTT. Protein product: CASSIGLAGGERGTQYF.

The chain joins TRBV19 to TRBJ1-2; D is unclear. Deletions cut 2 bases from V and 7 bases from J, with 17 bases between. The CDR3 contains 15 residues. CDR1 and CDR2 (germline): LNHDA, SQIVND (reference sequence). The chain's CDR3 is CASSISRTSGGGYTF. The DNA for the CDR3 is TGTGCCAGTAGTATATCGAGGACGAGCGGCGGTGGCTACACCTTC.

The V gene is TRBV18, the J gene TRBJ2-5; a possible D gene is TRBD2 (5 bases). CDR1 and CDR2 from the germline V gene are KGHSH and LQKENI. CDR3 length: 13 residues. V lost 2 bases and J 2 bases, leaving 6 bases between the germline ends. CDR3 sequence reads: CASSPGRQETQYF. CDR3 DNA: TGTGCCAGCTCACCAGGGAGACAAGAGACCCAGTACTTC.

The rearrangement uses TRBV6-5 and TRBJ1-6; 8 nucleotides align to TRBD1. Germline CDR1 reads MNHEY; CDR2 reads SVGAGI. V lost 9 bases and J lost 9; bases outside the gene matches: 13. The CDR3 loop spans 15 amino acids. The CDR3 here is CASQRWQGAGSPLHF. The CDR3 nucleotides read TGTGCCAGTCAAAGGTGGCAGGGGGCCGGTTCACCCCTCCACTTT.

As DNA, the CDR3 is TGTGCCAGCAGTGATGGGGGGGGCACTGAAGCTTTCTTT. Translating gives CASSDGGGTEAFF. This sequence joins TRBV6-1 and TRBJ1-1; possibly TRBD1 for D (5 bases). The V end was cut by 3 bases, the J end by 4 bases, with 9 bases between. Looked up from germline, CDR1 is MNHNS and CDR2 is SASEGT. The CDR3 runs 13 residues.

The V and J genes are TRBV9 and TRBJ1-3; D is undetermined. Germline CDR1 and CDR2: SGDLS and YYNGEE. Trimming cost V 4 bases and J 0 bases, with 17 bases left between them. This CDR3 is built from 17 residues. In DNA form, the CDR3 reads TGTGCCAGCAGCCCGGCGGCAGTACCACACTCTGGAAACACCATATATTTT. This sequence encodes CASSPAAVPHSGNTIYF.

The rearrangement joins TRBV9 to TRBJ1-2; 7 nucleotides agree with TRBD1. Germline values: CDR1 SGDLS, CDR2 YYNGEE. V dropped 4 bases and J dropped 8; count of bases not matched to a gene: 8. CDR3 size: 13 residues. CDR3 amino acids: CASSKGQPGGYTF. The DNA of the CDR3 is TGTGCCAGCAGCAAGGGACAGCCGGGCGGCTACACCTTC.

The CDR3 region has the DNA TGTGCCAGCAGTTCCGGACAGGGCTATGGCTACACCTTC. The encoded protein is CASSSGQGYGYTF. The chain joins TRBV7-2 to TRBJ1-2; TRBD1 matches 8 bases. Germline V CDR1 and CDR2: SGHTA, FQGNSA. CDR3 length: 13 amino acids. V lost 6 bases and J lost 4; bases outside the gene matches: 4.

CDR3 DNA: TGTGCCTGGAGTGTCGGGGTCCTGAACACTGAAGCTTTCTTT. It is translated as CAWSVGVLNTEAFF. J is TRBJ1-1 and V is TRBV30; no clear D gene. CDR1 and CDR2 from the germline V gene are GTSNPN and SVGIG (reference sequence). The V end lost 0 bases, the J end lost 0 bases, and 8 bases lay between the germline ends. CDR3 length: 14 residues. Together with reference TRBV30 and TRBJ1-1, the CDR3 gives the full variable domain: SQTIHQWPATLVQPVGSPLSLECTVEGTSNPNLYWYRQAAGRGLQLLFYSVGIGQISSEVPQNLSASRPQDRQFILSSKKLLLSDSGFYLCAWSVGVLNTEAFFGQGTRLTVV.